The next 18 T cell receptor beta chains were all read from a single sample in a study of CD8 T cells in Susac syndrome. About 0.5 to 1 ug RNA was reverse transcribed with random hexamers. TCRdb redid the calling of the immunoSEQ multiplex PCR reads with MiXCR, one entry per CDR3 protein. The sample has around 170,000 distinct CDR3 sequences, about 94% seen once; the top ten hold roughly 0.098%. Sequenced sample: CD4+ T cells from PBMCs. Every receptor here comes from a human donor with Susac syndrome.

The rearrangement links TRBV6-2 or TRBV6-3 to TRBJ2-2; 13 bases agree with TRBD2. Looked up from germline, CDR1 is MNHEY and CDR2 is SVGEGT. V lost 5 bases, J lost 0 bases, and 9 bases stayed unmatched. This CDR3 is 19 amino acids long. This CDR3 reads CASSLPLTSGGTNTGELFF. The CDR3 DNA follows: TGTGCCAGCAGTCTTCCCCTGACTAGCGGGGGGACGAACACCGGGGAGCTGTTTTTT.

The chain couples TRBV7-3 to TRBJ2-2; TRBD1 might be the D (6 bases). The germline gives CDR1 SGHTA, CDR2 FQGTGA. There are 15 residues in the CDR3. Deletions cut 6 bases from V and 3 bases from J, with 14 bases between. The CDR3 DNA reads as TGTGCCAGCAGTTCAAACAGGGTCGACACCGGGGAGCTGTTTTTT. This gives the protein CASSSNRVDTGELFF. The full variable domain, with the rest looked up from reference TRBV7-3 and TRBJ2-2, is GAGVSQTPSNKVTEKGKYVELRCDPISGHTALYWYRQSLGQGPEFLIYFQGTGAADDSGLPNDRFFAVRPEGSVSTLKIQRTERGDSAVYLCASSSNRVDTGELFFGEGSRLTVL.

V is TRBV20-1 and J is TRBJ1-2, with 7 bases lining up with TRBD1. Germline V gene data show CDR1 as DFQATT and CDR2 as SNEGSKA (reference sequence). V shed 3 bases, J shed 7 bases, and the junction held 8 bases outside the gene matches. This CDR3 region has 13 residues. The CDR3 bases are TGCAGTGCTAGGGGCGGACAGGCGGCTGGCTACACCTTC. Protein: CSARGGQAAGYTF.

The gene calls are TRBV11-2 and TRBJ1-6; maybe TRBD1 (5 bases). CDR1 and CDR2 from the germline V gene are SGHAT and FQNNGV. Trimming removed 5 bases at V and 7 bases at J, with 12 bases between. The CDR3 runs to 14 residues. Here the CDR3 reads CASSLGEPNSPLHF. The CDR3 DNA reads as TGTGCCAGCAGCCTAGGGGAACCAAATTCACCCCTCCACTTT. Using reference TRBV11-2 and TRBJ1-6 for the parts outside the CDR3, the full variable domain is EAGVAQSPRYKIIEKRQSVAFWCNPISGHATLYWYQQILGQGPKLLIQFQNNGVVDDSQLPKDRFSAERLKGVDSTLKIQPAKLEDSAVYLCASSLGEPNSPLHFGNGTRLTVT.

This chain joins TRBV4-2 and TRBJ2-7; TRBD2 aligns across 9 bases. CDR1 is LGHNA, CDR2 YNFKEQ, per germline. This CDR3 comprises 14 residues. Trimming at V came to 6 bases and at J to 1 base, leaving 4 bases not matched to a gene. This CDR3 reads CASSNLAGSYEQYF. CDR3 sequence (DNA): TGTGCCAGCAGTAACCTAGCGGGGTCCTACGAGCAGTACTTC.

The genes are TRBV7-2 and TRBJ1-5; 9 positions match TRBD1. The CDR3 loop spans 15 amino acids. Losses at the gene ends were 5 bases for V and 4 bases for J; bases not matched to a gene: 6. Germline CDR1 and CDR2: SGHTA and FQGNSA. The CDR3 DNA sequence: TGTGCCAGCAGCGCGGCCGGGACAGGGAATCAGCCCCAGCATTTT. Its protein is CASSAAGTGNQPQHF.

CDR3 protein: CASSLVASGHTDTQYF. CDR3 in DNA: TGCGCCAGCAGCTTGGTGGCTAGCGGACACACAGATACGCAGTATTTT. V is TRBV5-1 and J is TRBJ2-3; 7 nucleotides agree with TRBD2. Germline V lookup: CDR1 SGHRS, CDR2 YFSETQ. CDR3 length: 16 residues. The junction had 6 bases not matched to a gene; V was cut back by 0 bases and J by 2 bases.

The rearrangement uses TRBV4-1 and TRBJ1-6; 7 bases agree with TRBD1. Germline CDR1 MGHRA, CDR2 YSYEKL. There are 14 residues in the CDR3. The ends lost 2 bases at V and 9 bases at J; junction bases unmatched: 4. CDR3 nucleotide sequence: TGCGCCAGCAGCCAAAGGCAGGGGGGTTCACCCCTCCACTTT. Translation gives CASSQRQGGSPLHF.

The chain employs TRBV12-3 or TRBV12-4 and TRBJ2-7; D may be TRBD2 (6 bases). V lost 4 bases and J 2 bases, leaving 18 bases between the germline ends. This CDR3 is built from 16 residues. In DNA, the CDR3 is TGTGCCAGCAGTTCCTCGTTTGCGGGGAATACCTACGAGCAGTACTTC. Translated, it gives CASSSSFAGNTYEQYF.

This clonotype was detected only once. This chain uses TRBV19 with TRBJ2-2; tentative D call: TRBD2 (6 bases). Trimming took 8 bases from V and 5 from J, leaving 15 bases between them. The CDR3 covers 14 residues. Germline CDR1 reads LNHDA; CDR2 reads SQIVND (reference sequence). The CDR3 loop reads CASLGGSKTGELFF. The CDR3 nucleotides read TGTGCCAGTCTAGGAGGGAGTAAAACCGGGGAGCTGTTTTTT.

This clonotype appeared a single time. V usage is TRBV29-1 and J usage is TRBJ1-4; D is ambiguous. V was shortened by 7 bases and J by 5 bases, with 8 bases between the two germline ends. The CDR3 sequence is 11 residues long. Germline values: CDR1 SQVTM, CDR2 ANQGSEA. CDR3 in DNA: TGCAGCGGCGAATCAAATGAAAAACTGTTTTTT. Protein product: CSGESNEKLFF.

The chain links TRBV19 to TRBJ2-6; D is uncertain. CDR1 is LNHDA and CDR2 is SQIVND in the germline V gene (reference sequence). V gave up 3 bases and J gave up 1 base, with 10 bases separating them. The CDR3 runs 16 residues. In nucleotides, the CDR3 is TGTGCCAGTAGTATCCCTGCCTCATCTGGGGCCAACGTCCTGACTTTC. This codes for CASSIPASSGANVLTF.

V and J are TRBV4-3 and TRBJ1-2, with TRBD1 matching 10 bases. This CDR3 region has 16 residues. The ends lost 1 base at V and 4 bases at J; junction bases unmatched: 6. In germline, CDR1 is LGHNA, CDR2 YSLEER. This CDR3 reads CASSQGTGGGPYGYTF. The CDR3 DNA is TGCGCCAGCAGCCAAGGGACAGGGGGGGGACCCTATGGCTACACCTTC.

This rearrangement joins TRBV11-2 to TRBJ2-5; possibly TRBD2 for D (6 bases). The ends were cut back, 6 bases at V and 5 bases at J, with 13 bases in the middle. This CDR3 contains 13 residues. Looked up from germline, CDR1 is SGHAT and CDR2 is FQNNGV. The CDR3 nucleotides read TGTGCCAGCAGAAGTGTAGCGGCGGAGACCCAGTACTTC. Its translation is CASRSVAAETQYF.

The chain links TRBV4-1 to TRBJ2-4; D unclear. Germline CDR1 is MGHRA and CDR2 is YSYEKL. The V end was cut by 1 base, the J end by 8 bases, with 12 bases between. This CDR3 comprises 14 residues. The CDR3 DNA reads as TGCGCCAGCAGCCAAGGCCCCGTAGTGGACATTCAGTACTTC. It encodes CASSQGPVVDIQYF.

This rearrangement joins TRBV12-3 or TRBV12-4 to TRBJ2-3; no reliable D call. Between the trimmed V and J ends, which lost 3 bases and 4 bases, there was a span of 8 bases. This CDR3 spans 13 amino acids. The CDR3 bases are TGTGCCAGCAGTTTCTCGATCGCAGATACGCAGTATTTT. It codes for CASSFSIADTQYF.

The V call is TRBV27, the J call TRBJ1-1; 7 positions agree with TRBD1. The CDR3 spans 12 residues. The germline V gene encodes CDR1 MNHEY and CDR2 SMNVEV (reference sequence). V lost 5 bases, J lost 8 bases, and 5 bases stayed unmatched. The CDR3 loop is CASSLRQGEAFF. The CDR3 DNA reads TGTGCCAGCAGTCTCCGACAGGGAGAAGCTTTCTTT.

V gene TRBV28 combines with J gene TRBJ2-6; D is perhaps TRBD1 (6 bases). Looked up from germline, CDR1 is MDHEN and CDR2 is SYDVKM. Trimming left V 5 bases short and J 0 bases short, with 14 bases between. The CDR3 covers 17 residues. CDR3 sequence: CASSLDIQGSGANVLTF. In DNA, the CDR3 is TGTGCCAGCAGTCTCGATATACAGGGCTCTGGGGCCAACGTCCTGACTTTC.